What follows are 2 T cell receptor beta chains derived from one specimen sequenced in a study of T cell responses to AZD1222 COVID-19 vaccine. TCRdb's table, derived via immunoSEQ multiplex PCR, lists solely in-frame clones and lacks some. Of approximately 140,000 clones in the sample, 91% were seen once. The source material was peripheral blood, sampled 28 days after the second dose of the MenACWY control vaccine. The receptor set was obtained from an adult who received the MenACWY meningococcal vaccine as a control.

The V gene is TRBV19, the J gene TRBJ1-5; TRBD1 might be the D (6 bases). Germline V gives CDR1 LNHDA, CDR2 SQIVND (reference sequence). V lost 7 bases, J lost 1 base, and 14 bases lay in between. There are 15 residues in the CDR3. The CDR3, as DNA: TGTGCCAGTAAAGGACAGCCGGCCAGCAATCAGCCCCAGCATTTT. Its protein is CASKGQPASNQPQHF.

The chain combines TRBV23-1 with TRBJ1-1, with 7 bases identical to TRBD1. TRBV23-1 is recorded as an ORF, its role being uncertain. The CDR3 has 13 residues. V was pared by 4 bases and J by 2 bases, with 1 base of the junction left unmatched. CDR3 sequence reads: CASSRQGNTEAFF. The CDR3 DNA follows: TGCGCCAGCAGTCGACAGGGAAACACTGAAGCTTTCTTT.